These 12 T cell receptor beta chains originate from one sample sequenced in a study of shared clonotypes between healthy human individuals. The table came from immunoSEQ multiplex PCR; TCRdb's copy has only in-frame clones and leaves some out. Found here are about 2.3 million clones, more than 80% of them singletons; the top ten hold 0.39%. Sequencing was carried out using naive CD4+ T cells from PBMCs. Sample subset: CD45RA+ positively selected. The receptors shown here come from a man aged 18-30 years in good health. Some clones in this sample may be carry-over from other donors' samples.

The chain employs TRBV28 and TRBJ1-5; 8 positions agree with TRBD1. J lost 7 bases, V lost 6 bases, and 5 bases had no gene match. Germline V gives CDR1 MDHEN, CDR2 SYDVKM. CDR3 length: 13 residues. The CDR3 DNA is TGTGCCAGCAGCTCAGGGGGCAGACAGCCCCAGCATTTT. It specifies CASSSGGRQPQHF.

CDR3 protein: CASAPRGASSLANEKLFF. The CDR3 DNA follows: TGTGCCAGCGCACCACGAGGGGCATCCTCCTTGGCTAATGAAAAACTGTTTTTT. This chain links TRBV27 with TRBJ1-4; tentative D call: TRBD1 (5 bases). Trimming removed 8 bases at V and 3 bases at J, with 25 bases between. This CDR3 contains 18 residues. Germline assignment: CDR1 MNHEY and CDR2 SMNVEV (reference sequence).

There are a few counts of this clone. J is TRBJ1-5 and V is TRBV5-8; D remains unclear. V shed 4 bases and J shed 4 bases, with 9 bases lying between them. Germline-derived CDR1 and CDR2 are SGHTS and YDEGEE. The CDR3 covers 13 residues. CDR3 nucleotide sequence: TGTGCCAGCAGCGTAGCCGTGAATCAGCCCCAGCATTTT. It is translated as CASSVAVNQPQHF. The entire variable domain, with the rest obtained from reference TRBV5-8 and TRBJ1-5, is as follows: EAGVTQSPTHLIKTRGQQATLRCSPISGHTSVYWYQQALGLGLQFLLWYDEGEERNRGNFPPRFSGRQFPNYSSELNVNALELEDSALYLCASSVAVNQPQHFGDGTRLSIL.

Comment on this clone: This sample also contains other DNA sequences that code for the same CDR3. The gene calls are TRBV28 and TRBJ2-2; 10 nucleotides align to TRBD1. This CDR3 has 14 amino acids. CDR1 and CDR2 (germline): MDHEN, SYDVKM. The trim removed 6 bases at V and 5 bases at J, leaving 3 bases unmatched. CDR3 DNA: TGTGCCAGCAGGCGACAGGGGGCGACCGGGGAGCTGTTTTTT. Protein product: CASRRQGATGELFF.

This chain uses TRBV4-3 with TRBJ2-7; D is uncertain. CDR1 is LGHNA and CDR2 is YSLEER in the germline V gene. CDR3 size: 13 residues. Between the trimmed V and J ends, which lost 1 base and 6 bases, there was a span of 10 bases. The CDR3 coding sequence is TGCGCCAGCAGCCAAGCCCTGTGGGGCGAGCAGTACTTC. It specifies CASSQALWGEQYF.

The V call is TRBV6-4, the J call TRBJ2-5; perhaps TRBD1 as D (6 bases). Trimming shortened V by 5 bases and J by 1 base, and 14 bases separated the two germline ends. Per the germline V gene, CDR1 is MRHNA and CDR2 is SNTAGT. This CDR3 region has 15 residues. In DNA, the CDR3 is TGTGCCAGCAGTAAAACTTTGGACAGCCAAGAGACCCAGTACTTC. Translation gives CASSKTLDSQETQYF.

This sequence joins TRBV28 and TRBJ2-7, with 7 bases lining up with TRBD1. V lost 5 bases and J lost 2; bases outside the gene matches: 12. In germline, CDR1 is MDHEN, CDR2 SYDVKM. This CDR3 contains 16 residues. In nucleotides, the CDR3 is TGTGCCAGCAGTCCTCCTGGACAGGCGGAAGCCTACGAGCAGTACTTC. This sequence encodes CASSPPGQAEAYEQYF.

The chain uses TRBV19 and TRBJ1-1; D perhaps matches TRBD1 (6 bases). V was pared by 7 bases and J by 1 base, with 16 bases between. The germline gives CDR1 LNHDA, CDR2 SQIVND (reference sequence). The CDR3 extends over 15 amino acids. In DNA form, the CDR3 reads TGTGCCAGTACCTCCTCAGGGGTCAAGAACACTGAAGCTTTCTTT. Amino acid sequence: CASTSSGVKNTEAFF.

The chain has TRBV2 and TRBJ2-1, with TRBD2 identical over 11 bases. After removal of 5 bases from V and 5 bases from J, the junction contained 5 bases not matched to a gene. The CDR3 covers 15 residues. The germline CDR1 and CDR2 sequences are SNHLY and FYNNEI. CDR3 region: CASSQMGLADNEQFF. The CDR3 bases are TGTGCCAGCAGTCAAATGGGACTAGCGGACAATGAGCAGTTCTTC.

CDR3 amino acids: CASSPGQGAGPQHF. CDR3 DNA sequence: TGCGCCAGCAGCCCGGGACAGGGGGCTGGGCCCCAGCATTTT. The J gene is TRBJ1-5, the V gene TRBV5-1, with TRBD1 matching 12 bases. The V and J ends lost 4 bases and 9 bases, in that order; junction bases with no gene match: 5. The CDR3 has 14 residues. Germline CDR1 and CDR2: SGHRS and YFSETQ.

Comments on this clone: The junction and the germline gene differ at one end; a read error may be behind it. CDR3 amino acids: CASSSGQPGPSTF. CDR3 DNA: TGTGCCAGCAGCTCCGGACAACCGGGACCTTCGACGTTT. This chain joins TRBV5-4 and TRBJ1-3, with a possible D match to TRBD1 (5 bases). The CDR3 is 13 residues long. The germline V gene has CDR1 SGHNT and CDR2 YYREEE (reference sequence).

The rearrangement joins TRBV5-1 to TRBJ2-1; TRBD1 aligns across 10 bases. The germline CDR1 and CDR2 sequences are SGHRS and YFSETQ. V shed 3 bases, J shed 4 bases, and the junction held 7 bases outside the gene matches. The CDR3 totals 16 residues. The CDR3 sequence is CASSSDPGQGYNEQFF. CDR3 sequence (DNA): TGCGCCAGCAGCTCAGATCCGGGACAGGGGTACAATGAGCAGTTCTTC.